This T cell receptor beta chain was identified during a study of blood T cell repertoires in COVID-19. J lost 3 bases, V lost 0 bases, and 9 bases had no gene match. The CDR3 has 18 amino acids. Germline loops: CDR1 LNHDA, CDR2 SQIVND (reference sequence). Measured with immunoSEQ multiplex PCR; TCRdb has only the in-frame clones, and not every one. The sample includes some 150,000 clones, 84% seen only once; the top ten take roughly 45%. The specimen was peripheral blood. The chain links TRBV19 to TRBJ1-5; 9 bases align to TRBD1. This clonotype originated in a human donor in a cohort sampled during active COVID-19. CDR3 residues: CASSIDLRTGVPNQPQHF. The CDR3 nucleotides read TGTGCCAGTAGTATAGACCTCCGGACAGGGGTTCCCAATCAGCCCCAGCATTTT.